Each of the 16 T cell receptor beta chains below was sequenced from the same sample in a study of T-cell reconstitution after alpha-beta-depleted transplantation in children. Researchers prepared the TCRbeta library using unique molecular identifiers, the study reports. From the PCR reads, TCRdb called clonotypes with MiXCR, one entry per CDR3 protein. The table includes about 300,000 distinct CDR3 sequences, around 10% detected once. This specimen was PBMCs, taken before TCRalphabeta/CD19-depleted stem cell transplant. Source of these receptors: a boy under three years old with acute myeloid leukemia, due to receive a stem cell transplant.

This clonotype was found many times. V gene TRBV11-2 combines with J gene TRBJ2-5; D uncertain. Germline V gene data show CDR1 as SGHAT and CDR2 as FQNNGV. This CDR3 is 13 amino acids long. Trimming shortened V by 0 bases and J by 2 bases, and 4 bases separated the two germline ends. The DNA for the CDR3 is TGTGCCAGCAGCTTAGACCATCAAGAGACCCAGTACTTC. Translating it yields CASSLDHQETQYF.

This clonotype turned up a few times. The V and J genes are TRBV27 and TRBJ2-3; TRBD2 aligns across 8 bases. This CDR3 comprises 17 residues. V lost 8 bases to trimming and J lost 1 base; unmatched junction nucleotides: 14. Germline V gives CDR1 MNHEY, CDR2 SMNVEV (reference sequence). This CDR3 is CASRTHDLAGRTDTQYF. In nucleotides, the CDR3 is TGTGCCAGCCGAACCCACGATCTAGCGGGCCGCACAGATACGCAGTATTTT.

For this clonotype: A read error may explain this, as a much larger clone is one base away. J is TRBJ2-1 and V is TRBV28; 7 bases match TRBD2. The J call may be faulty, since TRBJ2-7 better matches the DNA end. Germline CDR1 and CDR2: MDHEN and SYDVKM. This CDR3 comprises 16 residues. CDR3 nucleotides: TGTGCCAGCAGTTTGACTTCTAGCGGATACTACAATGAGCAGTACTTC. It yields the protein CASSLTSSGYYNEQYF.

A single count supports this clonotype. This chain joins TRBV19 and TRBJ1-2; perhaps TRBD1 as D (6 bases). Trimming stripped 2 bases from V and 1 base from J, with 8 bases between. Per germline, CDR1 LNHDA and CDR2 SQIVND (reference sequence). The length of the CDR3 is 14 residues. The CDR3 coding sequence is TGTGCCAGTAGTATACCACAGGGTAACTATGGCTACACCTTC. Protein sequence: CASSIPQGNYGYTF.

At least ten counts were recorded for this clonotype. V and J are TRBV6-1 and TRBJ1-1; 9 bases line up with TRBD1. The junction had 4 bases not matched to a gene; V was cut back by 6 bases and J by 5 bases. Germline values: CDR1 MNHNS, CDR2 SASEGT. The CDR3 contains 13 residues. CDR3 in amino acids: CASRTGGRTEAFF. CDR3 nucleotide sequence: TGTGCCAGCAGGACAGGGGGAAGGACTGAAGCTTTCTTT.

This chain links TRBV19 with TRBJ2-1; TRBD2 matches at 10 bases. The V gene end was trimmed by 5 bases and the J gene end by 8 bases; junction bases not matched to a gene: 12. Germline CDR1 and CDR2: LNHDA and SQIVND (reference sequence). The CDR3 has 16 amino acids. This CDR3 reads CASSARASGRVHEQFF. The CDR3, as DNA: TGTGCCAGTAGTGCCCGGGCTAGCGGGAGAGTCCATGAGCAGTTCTTC. Full variable domain (remainder filled in from reference TRBV19 and TRBJ2-1): DGGITQSPKYLFRKEGQNVTLSCEQNLNHDAMYWYRQDPGQGLRLIYYSQIVNDFQKGDIAEGYSVSREKKESFPLTVTSAQKNPTAFYLCASSARASGRVHEQFFGPGTRLTVL.

V is TRBV6-4 and J is TRBJ1-2; D possibly corresponds to TRBD1 (5 bases). V lost 7 bases, J lost 4 bases, and 13 bases lay in between. The germline CDR1 and CDR2 sequences are MRHNA and SNTAGT. The CDR3 is 13 amino acids. CDR3 residues: CASTPWRGYGYTF. CDR3 coding DNA: TGTGCCAGCACCCCCTGGAGGGGCTATGGCTACACCTTC.

This clonotype was recorded at least ten times. The chain couples TRBV7-6 to TRBJ2-1; perhaps TRBD2 as D (6 bases). This CDR3 region has 16 residues. With 1 base removed from V and 7 bases from J, the gap between germline ends came to 17 bases. The germline CDR1 and CDR2 sequences are SGHVS and FNYEAQ. Here the CDR3 DNA reads TGTGCCAGCAGCTTAGTTGGGCTAGCGACGGTTAATGAGCAGTTCTTC. Translation: CASSLVGLATVNEQFF.

The V call is TRBV5-1, the J call TRBJ2-1; 8 bases map to TRBD2. The CDR3 has 17 amino acids. Per the germline V gene, CDR1 is SGHRS and CDR2 is YFSETQ. V lost 10 bases, J lost 0 bases, and 15 bases stayed unmatched. As DNA, the CDR3 is TGCGCCTGTCGGGTAGTAGCGGGACCTAGCTCCTACAATGAGCAGTTCTTC. The encoded protein is CACRVVAGPSSYNEQFF.

The chain joins TRBV12-3 or TRBV12-4 to TRBJ2-7; TRBD1 might be the D (5 bases). The CDR3 is made up of 12 amino acids. V lost 8 bases to trimming and J lost 0 bases, with 8 bases between them. CDR3 bases: TGTGCCAGCCATGACAGCTCCTACGAGCAGTACTTC. Amino acids: CASHDSSYEQYF.

This clonotype was detected ten times or more. The chain uses TRBV25-1 and TRBJ2-5; 9 positions agree with TRBD1. The CDR3 extends over 15 amino acids. Germline V lookup: CDR1 MGHDK, CDR2 SYGVNS. The J segment lost 3 bases and the V segment lost 6 bases, leaving 8 bases of the junction unmatched. CDR3 region: CASSPGQGSEETQYF. The CDR3 DNA follows: TGTGCCAGCAGCCCGGGACAGGGTTCCGAAGAGACCCAGTACTTC.

This clonotype was found a few times. The genes are TRBV20-1 and TRBJ1-1, with 12 positions matching TRBD1. The CDR3 totals 16 residues. Germline V CDR1 and CDR2: DFQATT, SNEGSKA (reference sequence). The V segment lost 0 bases and the J segment 1 base; nucleotides outside the gene matches: 3. The CDR3 reads CSARDRDRGRNTEAFF. CDR3 DNA sequence: TGCAGTGCTAGAGATAGGGACAGGGGGCGGAACACTGAAGCTTTCTTT.

This clonotype showed up many times. The V gene is TRBV2, the J gene TRBJ2-7; 7 positions match TRBD2. This CDR3 is built from 16 residues. Trimming at V came to 3 bases and at J to 4 bases, leaving 12 bases not matched to a gene. The V gene's germline CDR1 is SNHLY and CDR2 FYNNEI. CDR3 sequence reads: CASSDDPWRERYEQYF. CDR3 DNA: TGTGCCAGCAGTGATGACCCCTGGCGGGAGCGGTACGAGCAGTACTTC. The variable domain in full, completed from reference TRBV2 and TRBJ2-7, reads EPEVTQTPSHQVTQMGQEVILRCVPISNHLYFYWYRQILGQKVEFLVSFYNNEISEKSEIFDDQFSVERPDGSNFTLKIRSTKLEDSAMYFCASSDDPWRERYEQYFGPGTRLTVT.

This clonotype was counted many times. The chain carries TRBV18 and TRBJ2-7; 9 positions agree with TRBD1. V was clipped by 3 bases and J by 4 bases; unmatched bases: 4. Germline loops: CDR1 KGHSH, CDR2 LQKENI. The CDR3 runs to 14 residues. The CDR3 DNA is TGTGCCAGCTCACCGGACAGGGGCCTATACGAGCAGTACTTC. Translated, it gives CASSPDRGLYEQYF.

This clonotype was seen at least ten times. The chain has TRBV7-9 and TRBJ2-7; either TRBD1 or TRBD2 may fit D (5 bases each). Trimming removed 3 bases at V and 2 bases at J, with 11 bases between. The CDR3 loop spans 14 amino acids. Germline CDR1 and CDR2: SEHNR and FQNEAQ (reference sequence). CDR3 sequence: CASSFPGPTYEQYF. CDR3 DNA sequence: TGTGCCAGCAGCTTCCCGGGACCAACCTACGAGCAGTACTTC.

This clonotype was detected a few times. V and J are TRBV6-1 and TRBJ1-1; the D is unclear. There are 14 residues in the CDR3. Trimming cost V 6 bases and J 1 base, with 12 bases left between them. Germline CDR1 is MNHNS and CDR2 is SASEGT. CDR3 sequence: CASSSPSQNTEAFF. In DNA form, the CDR3 reads TGTGCCAGCAGCTCTCCATCACAGAACACTGAAGCTTTCTTT.